This T cell receptor (beta chain) was documented in a study of blood T cell repertoires in COVID-19. On the study more broadly: The samples span acute and convalescent COVID-19 from the United States, Italy and Spain.

Trimming cost V 7 bases and J 5 bases; bases outside gene matches: 9. The CDR3 length is 13 residues. CDR1 is GTSNPN and CDR2 is SVGIG in the germline V gene (reference sequence). Clinical history as reported by participants underpinned cohort assignment. Produced via immunoSEQ multiplex PCR; TCRdb's table is partial and in-frame only. The top ten clones hold 4.5% to 7% of a sample with 180,000 or so clones, around 86% of them seen once. Sequencing input: PBMCs or T cells enriched from blood (not recorded which). The sequence derives from a man aged 40-50 years with acute COVID-19. The gene calls are TRBV30 and TRBJ1-2; 8 bases are a match to TRBD1. CDR3 coding DNA: TGTGCCTCCCCAAGAACAGGGGGATATGGCTACACCTTC. This translates into CASPRTGGYGYTF.